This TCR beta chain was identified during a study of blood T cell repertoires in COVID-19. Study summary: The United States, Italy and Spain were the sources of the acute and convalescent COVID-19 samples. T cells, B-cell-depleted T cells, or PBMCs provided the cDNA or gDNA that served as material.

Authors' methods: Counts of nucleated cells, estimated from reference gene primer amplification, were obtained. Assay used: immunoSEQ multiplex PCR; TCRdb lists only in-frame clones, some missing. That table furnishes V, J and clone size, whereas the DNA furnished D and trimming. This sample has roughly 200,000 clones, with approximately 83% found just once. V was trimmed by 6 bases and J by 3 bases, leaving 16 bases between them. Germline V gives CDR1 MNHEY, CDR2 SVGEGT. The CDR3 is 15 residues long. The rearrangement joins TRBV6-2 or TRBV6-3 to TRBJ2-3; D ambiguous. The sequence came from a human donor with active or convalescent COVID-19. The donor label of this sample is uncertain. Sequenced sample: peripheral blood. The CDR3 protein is CASSRLVQPTDTQYF. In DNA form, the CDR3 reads TGTGCCAGCAGCCGGCTCGTACAGCCTACAGATACGCAGTATTTT.